These 13 T cell receptor beta chains came from one sample sequenced in a study of graft-versus-host responses after intestinal transplantation. For these receptors, no antigen is known. Libraries were prepared by immunoSEQ multiplex PCR; TCRdb keeps only in-frame clonotypes and omits some of them. The sample shows about 120,000 clones, over 85% of them seen only once. Sequenced material: unstimulated CD8+ T cells sorted from spleen or lymph node cells, taken before intestinal transplant. The receptor set was obtained from a human donor who received an intestinal transplant.

The chain employs TRBV11-2 and TRBJ2-3, with a weak D call TRBD2 (6 bases). CDR3 length equals 15 residues. The V and J ends lost 2 bases and 3 bases respectively, with 12 bases between them. Looked up from germline, CDR1 is SGHAT and CDR2 is FQNNGV. Here the CDR3 DNA reads TGTGCCAGCAGCTTATGGAGGGGAAGGACAGATACGCAGTATTTT. Protein: CASSLWRGRTDTQYF.

Of note for this clone: One end of the junction varies from germline; a read error may be responsible. In DNA, the CDR3 is TGTGCCAGCAGTGGACTAGCGGGAGGGCAGGGGAACTTC. Translation: CASSGLAGGQGNF. J is TRBJ2-7 and V is TRBV28, with 15 bases matching TRBD2. Looked up from germline, CDR1 is MDHEN and CDR2 is SYDVKM. The CDR3 length is 13 residues.

This rearrangement joins TRBV19 to TRBJ2-7, with D perhaps matching TRBD1 (6 bases). Germline CDR1 and CDR2: LNHDA and SQIVND (reference sequence). CDR3 size: 15 residues. The V and J ends lost 5 bases and 4 bases respectively, with 18 bases between them. The CDR3 protein is CASSPGGGVGYEQYF. CDR3 DNA: TGTGCCAGTAGTCCTGGGGGCGGCGTAGGGTACGAGCAGTACTTC.

The J gene is TRBJ1-2, the V gene TRBV19; D unresolved. There are 12 residues in the CDR3. Germline V gene data show CDR1 as LNHDA and CDR2 as SQIVND (reference sequence). The germline V and J ends were trimmed by 11 bases and 4 bases, with 14 bases remaining between them. The CDR3 sequence is CAAESGSYGYTF. The CDR3 nucleotides are TGTGCCGCAGAGTCCGGGAGCTATGGCTACACCTTC.

This chain joins TRBV7-9 and TRBJ2-1, with D perhaps matching TRBD1 (5 bases). V lost 10 bases, J lost 3 bases, and 7 bases lay in between. This CDR3 is 11 amino acids long. Germline V CDR1 and CDR2: SEHNR, FQNEAQ (reference sequence). The CDR3, as DNA: TGTGCCACCAGGGACTACAATGAGCAGTTCTTC. Translated: CATRDYNEQFF.

The V call is TRBV7-8, the J call TRBJ2-5; D unresolved. Germline lookup yields CDR1 SGHVS and CDR2 FQNEAQ. This CDR3 is built from 16 residues. V lost 2 bases to trimming and J lost 4 bases, with 17 bases between them. The CDR3 nucleotides read TGTGCCAGCAGCTTAATAGGCCCCCTCACGGGAGAGACCCAGTACTTC. Protein sequence: CASSLIGPLTGETQYF. The variable domain in full, completed from reference TRBV7-8 and TRBJ2-5, reads GAGVSQSPRYKVAKRGQDVALRCDPISGHVSLFWYQQALGQGPEFLTYFQNEAQLDKSGLPSDRFFAERPEGSVSTLKIQRTQQEDSAVYLCASSLIGPLTGETQYFGPGTRLLVL.

The chain has TRBV4-1 and TRBJ2-5; D remains ambiguous. This CDR3 spans 15 amino acids. V was shortened by 0 bases and J by 5 bases, with 13 bases between the two germline ends. Germline V gene sequence: CDR1 MGHRA, CDR2 YSYEKL. Written as DNA, the CDR3 is TGCGCCAGCAGCCAAGAGACGGAAGGAAGTGAGACCCAGTACTTC. This sequence encodes CASSQETEGSETQYF.

About this clone itself: Germline is not matched at one junction end, which may reflect a read error. V usage is TRBV7-7 and J usage is TRBJ2-5, with D possibly TRBD2 on 5 matching bases. This CDR3 spans 16 amino acids. The germline V gene encodes CDR1 SSHAT and CDR2 FNYEAQ (reference sequence). The CDR3 here is CASSPDPIGRLETQYF. The CDR3 DNA reads TGTGCTAGCAGCCCAGACCCGATAGGGAGACTAGAGACCCAGTACTTC. The full variable domain, with the rest looked up from reference TRBV7-7 and TRBJ2-5, is GAGVSQSPRYKVTKRGQDVTLRCDPISSHATLYWYQQALGQGPEFLTYFNYEAQPDKSGLPSDRFSAERPEGSISTLTIQRTEQRDSAMYRCASSPDPIGRLETQYFGPGTRLLVL.

J is TRBJ2-1 and V is TRBV5-1; D is possibly TRBD1 (6 bases). V was shortened by 1 base and J by 3 bases, with 11 bases between the two germline ends. Per the germline V gene, CDR1 is SGHRS and CDR2 is YFSETQ. The CDR3 is 15 residues long. DNA for the CDR3: TGCGCCAGCAGCTTGTTATCGGACAGCTACAATGAGCAGTTCTTC. Its translation is CASSLLSDSYNEQFF.

This chain connects TRBV6-1 to TRBJ1-3; 8 bases align to TRBD1. The CDR3 sequence is 15 residues long. Germline trimming cut 1 base from V and 4 bases from J; bases unmatched to any gene: 3. The germline CDR1 and CDR2 sequences are MNHNS and SASEGT. The CDR3 protein is CASSEDRGIGNTIYF. The CDR3 DNA sequence: TGTGCCAGCAGTGAAGACAGGGGGATCGGAAACACCATATATTTT.

V and J are TRBV27 and TRBJ2-1, with D possibly being TRBD2 (6 bases). The CDR3 is 11 residues long. V lost 4 bases to trimming and J lost 13 bases, with 11 bases between them. The germline V gene has CDR1 MNHEY and CDR2 SMNVEV (reference sequence). As DNA, the CDR3 is TGTGCCAGCAGTTACCGGGACTTACAGTTCTTC. Encoded protein: CASSYRDLQFF.

V gene TRBV6-5 combines with J gene TRBJ1-5; D unclear. V was clipped by 8 bases and J by 3 bases, with 5 bases between them. Germline loops: CDR1 MNHEY, CDR2 SVGAGI. CDR3 length: 11 amino acids. CDR3: CASGINQPQHF. The CDR3 bases are TGTGCCAGCGGTATCAATCAGCCCCAGCATTTT.

This chain joins TRBV6-1 and TRBJ2-3, with 12 bases matching TRBD2. The CDR3 is 18 amino acids. In germline, CDR1 is MNHNS, CDR2 SASEGT. V lost 0 bases, J lost 2 bases, and 6 bases stayed unmatched. The CDR3 DNA follows: TGTGCCAGCAGTGAAGCTGAAGGACTAGCGGGGAACACAGATACGCAGTATTTT. Translated: CASSEAEGLAGNTDTQYF.